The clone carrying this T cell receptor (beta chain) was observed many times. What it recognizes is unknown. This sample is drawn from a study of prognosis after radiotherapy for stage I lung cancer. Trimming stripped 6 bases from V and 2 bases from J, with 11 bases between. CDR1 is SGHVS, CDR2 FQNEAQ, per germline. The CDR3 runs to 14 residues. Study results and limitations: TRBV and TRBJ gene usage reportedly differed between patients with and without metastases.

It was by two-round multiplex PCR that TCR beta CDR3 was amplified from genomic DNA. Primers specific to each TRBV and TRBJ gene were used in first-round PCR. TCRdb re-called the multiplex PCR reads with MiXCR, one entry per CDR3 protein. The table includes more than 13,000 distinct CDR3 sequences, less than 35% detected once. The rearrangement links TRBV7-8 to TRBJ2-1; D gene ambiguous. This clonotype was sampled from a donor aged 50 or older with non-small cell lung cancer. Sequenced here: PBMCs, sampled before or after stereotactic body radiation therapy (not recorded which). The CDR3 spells CASSFALAYNEQFF. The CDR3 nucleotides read TGTGCCAGCAGTTTCGCCCTAGCCTACAATGAGCAGTTCTTC.